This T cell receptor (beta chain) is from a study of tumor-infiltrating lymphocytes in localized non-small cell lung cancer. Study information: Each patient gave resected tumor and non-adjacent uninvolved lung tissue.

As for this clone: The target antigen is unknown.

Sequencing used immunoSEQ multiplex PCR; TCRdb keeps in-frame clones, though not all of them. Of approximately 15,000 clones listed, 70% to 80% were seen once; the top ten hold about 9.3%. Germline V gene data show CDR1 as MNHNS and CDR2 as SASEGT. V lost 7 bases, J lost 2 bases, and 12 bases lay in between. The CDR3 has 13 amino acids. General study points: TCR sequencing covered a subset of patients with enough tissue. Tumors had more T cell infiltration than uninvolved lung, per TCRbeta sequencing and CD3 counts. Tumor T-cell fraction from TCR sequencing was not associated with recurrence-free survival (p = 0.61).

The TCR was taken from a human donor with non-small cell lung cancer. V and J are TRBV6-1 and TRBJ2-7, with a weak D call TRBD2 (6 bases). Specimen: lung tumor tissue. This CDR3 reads CASTQDYAYEQYF. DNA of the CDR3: TGTGCCAGCACACAGGACTACGCCTACGAGCAGTACTTC.